This T cell receptor beta chain stems from a study of OX40 agonist ivuxolimab in advanced cancers. Per germline, CDR1 SGHAT and CDR2 FQNNGV. V dropped 6 bases and J dropped 5; count of bases not matched to a gene: 8. The CDR3 has 14 residues. Profiling relied on immunoSEQ multiplex PCR, and the TCRdb table lists in-frame clones only, not all of them. The repertoire holds 80,000 to 95,000 clones, with around nine tenths as singletons. This sequence originates from an adult with an advanced solid tumor such as melanoma, head and neck, liver or kidney cancer. The source was CD4+ or CD8+ T cells sorted from blood, collected in a trial of the OX40 agonist ivuxolimab. The rearrangement links TRBV11-2 to TRBJ2-5; 8 bases fit TRBD1. CDR3 amino acids: CASSFNTGGETQYF. The CDR3, as DNA: TGTGCCAGCAGTTTCAATACAGGGGGGGAGACCCAGTACTTC.